The clone carrying this T cell receptor beta chain was detected only a few times. The source of the sample is a study of blood T cell repertoires in COVID-19. Overall study: From T cells, B-cell-depleted T cells, or PBMCs came the material, which was cDNA or gDNA.

Source study methods: Nucleated cell number was recorded as an estimate derived from reference gene primer amplification. Produced via immunoSEQ multiplex PCR; TCRdb's table is partial and in-frame only. From that table come the V and J calls and clone size; the DNA was used to work out D and trimming. Of around 290,000 clones in the sample, roughly 90% were seen once. V was pared by 6 bases and J by 6 bases, with 8 bases of the junction left unmatched. Germline loops: CDR1 WNHNN, CDR2 SYGVQD (reference sequence). The CDR3 has 15 amino acids. Seattle patients were enrolled while actively infected and followed longitudinally.

J is TRBJ2-1 and V is TRBV10-1; the match to TRBD2 covers 10 bases. Material: peripheral blood. This clonotype originated in a woman aged 25-40 years with COVID-19, enrolled during active disease. CDR3 loop: CASSERLAGINEQFF. CDR3 nucleotide sequence: TGCGCCAGCAGCGAAAGACTAGCGGGTATCAATGAGCAGTTCTTC.